Presented here are 7 T cell receptor beta chains from one specimen sequenced in a study of blood T cell repertoires in COVID-19. Measured with immunoSEQ multiplex PCR; TCRdb has only the in-frame clones, and not every one. The sample lists hundreds of thousands of clones; 70% to 90% were seen once. Material: peripheral blood. The receptor source for this set is a man between 18 and 35 years old with COVID-19, enrolled during active disease.

The chain employs TRBV4-1 and TRBJ1-5; 8 bases align to TRBD1. The CDR3 length is 15 residues. J gave up 6 bases and V 4 bases, and 8 bases lay outside the gene matches. CDR1 is MGHRA and CDR2 is YSYEKL in the germline V gene. CDR3 loop: CASSPDRGNTQPQHF. The CDR3 bases are TGCGCCAGCAGCCCAGACAGGGGAAACACTCAGCCCCAGCATTTT.

This clone was detected only once. The chain carries TRBV10-1 and TRBJ2-1; 12 nucleotides agree with TRBD2. Unmatched junction bases numbered 4, after V lost 5 bases and J lost 5 bases. The CDR3 runs 15 residues. Germline V gene sequence: CDR1 WNHNN, CDR2 SYGVQD (reference sequence). For the CDR3, the DNA is TGCGCCAGCAGTCCGGGACTAGCGGGTCACAATGAGCAGTTCTTC. Amino acids: CASSPGLAGHNEQFF.

The V call is TRBV27, the J call TRBJ2-7; TRBD2 agrees at 8 bases. Germline CDR1 is MNHEY and CDR2 is SMNVEV (reference sequence). V was pared by 6 bases and J by 3 bases, with 4 bases of the junction left unmatched. The CDR3 sequence is 13 residues long. CDR3 amino acids: CASRPAGVYEQYF. DNA for the CDR3: TGTGCCAGCAGGCCAGCGGGAGTCTACGAGCAGTACTTC.

This chain joins TRBV6-4 and TRBJ1-2; tentatively, D is TRBD1 (5 bases). The CDR3 length is 13 residues. V gave up 6 bases and J gave up 0 bases, with 8 bases separating them. Germline assignment: CDR1 MRHNA and CDR2 SNTAGT. The DNA of the CDR3 is TGTGCCAGCAGGACAGCCTCTAACTATGGCTACACCTTC. Translating it yields CASRTASNYGYTF.

This clone was seen just once. The chain uses TRBV6-5 and TRBJ2-2; 8 bases are shared with TRBD2. The CDR3 runs 15 residues. The V gene's germline CDR1 is MNHEY and CDR2 SVGAGI. The junction had 5 bases not matched to a gene; V was cut back by 6 bases and J by 2 bases. The CDR3 reads CASSRGTSNTGELFF. CDR3 DNA sequence: TGTGCCAGCAGCCGAGGGACTAGTAACACCGGGGAGCTGTTTTTT.

The J gene is TRBJ2-7, the V gene TRBV2; TRBD2 aligns across 10 bases. V shed 0 bases and J 4 bases; nucleotides not matched to a gene: 12. The CDR3 has 18 residues. Germline V gene sequence: CDR1 SNHLY, CDR2 FYNNEI. For the CDR3, the DNA is TGTGCCAGCAGTGAAGCTGTGGCTAGCGGGAGACTCCCGTACGAGCAGTACTTC. This encodes CASSEAVASGRLPYEQYF.

This clone appeared a single time. The chain has TRBV7-9 and TRBJ2-3; perhaps TRBD2 as D (5 bases). Germline V gene lookup returns CDR1 SEHNR and CDR2 FQNEAQ (reference sequence). V gave up 3 bases and J gave up 4 bases, with 8 bases separating them. The CDR3 loop spans 13 amino acids. CDR3 DNA sequence: TGTGCCAGCAGCTTTCTGGACTCAGATACGCAGTATTTT. Its translation: CASSFLDSDTQYF.